This TCR beta chain was identified in a study of T cells in Graves' hyperthyroidism and ophthalmopathy. Study-wide results and caveats: A model of 13 V-J features distinguished ophthalmopathy from stable hyperthyroidism.

A note on this clonotype: Its antigen is unidentified.

Exclusions: uncontrolled infection, other autoimmune disease, pregnancy, lactation. The source of the PBMCs was approximately 9.5 ml of fresh peripheral blood. Amplification of TCR beta CDR3 regions used RNA as the template. The HTBI primer set drove a first-round RT-PCR of the TCR CDR3. TCRdb re-derived calls from the multiplex PCR reads in MiXCR, one entry per CDR3 protein. The data show hundreds of thousands of distinct CDR3 sequences, with roughly 20% seen just once and 35% to 40% held by the top ten. Trimming took 4 bases from V and 3 from J; bases not matched to a gene: 8. The CDR3 spans 15 residues. Per the germline V gene, CDR1 is SGDLS and CDR2 is YYNGEE.

This chain links TRBV9 with TRBJ1-2, with 8 bases aligning to TRBD1. The sequenced sample was blood. This clonotype originated in a man in his fifties or sixties with Graves' ophthalmopathy. As DNA, the CDR3 is TGTGCCAGCAGCTTACTAGGGACAGGCGACTATGGCTACACCTTC. Protein product: CASSLLGTGDYGYTF.